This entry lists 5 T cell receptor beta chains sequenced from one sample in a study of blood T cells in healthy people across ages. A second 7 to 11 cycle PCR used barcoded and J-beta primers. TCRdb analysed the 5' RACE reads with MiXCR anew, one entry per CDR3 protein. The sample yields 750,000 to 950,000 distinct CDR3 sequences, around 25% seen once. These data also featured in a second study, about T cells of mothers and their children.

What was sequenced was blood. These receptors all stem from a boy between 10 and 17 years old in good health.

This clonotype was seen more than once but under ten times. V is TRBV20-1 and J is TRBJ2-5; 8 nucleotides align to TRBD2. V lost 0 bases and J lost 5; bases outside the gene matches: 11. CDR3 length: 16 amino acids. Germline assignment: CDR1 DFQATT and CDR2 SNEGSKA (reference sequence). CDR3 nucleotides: TGCAGTGCTAGAGACCGAGTCCTTAGCGGGGAGGAGACCCAGTACTTC. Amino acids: CSARDRVLSGEETQYF.

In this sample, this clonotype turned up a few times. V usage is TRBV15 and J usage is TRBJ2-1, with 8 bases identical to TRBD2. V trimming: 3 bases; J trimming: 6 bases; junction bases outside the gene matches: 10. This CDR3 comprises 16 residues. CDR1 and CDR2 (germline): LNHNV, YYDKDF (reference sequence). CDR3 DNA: TGTGCCACCAGCAGGGAGTGGGGGACTAGAGTCAATGAGCAGTTCTTC. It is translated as CATSREWGTRVNEQFF. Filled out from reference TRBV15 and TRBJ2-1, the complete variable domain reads DAMVIQNPRYQVTQFGKPVTLSCSQTLNHNVMYWYQQKSSQAPKLLFHYYDKDFNNEADTPDNFQSRRPNTSFCFLDIRSPGLGDTAMYLCATSREWGTRVNEQFFGPGTRLTVL.

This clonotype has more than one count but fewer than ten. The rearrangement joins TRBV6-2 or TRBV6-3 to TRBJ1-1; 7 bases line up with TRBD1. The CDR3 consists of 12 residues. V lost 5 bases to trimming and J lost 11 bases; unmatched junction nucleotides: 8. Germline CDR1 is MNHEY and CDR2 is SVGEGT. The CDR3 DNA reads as TGTGCCAGCAGTAGGGGGACAGTTTCGGCTTTCTTT. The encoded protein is CASSRGTVSAFF.

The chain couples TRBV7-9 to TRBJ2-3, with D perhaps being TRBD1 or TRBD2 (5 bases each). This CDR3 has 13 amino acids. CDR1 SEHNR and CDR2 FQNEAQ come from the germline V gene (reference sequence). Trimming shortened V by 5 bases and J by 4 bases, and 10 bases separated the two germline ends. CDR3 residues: CASSAGTPDTQYF. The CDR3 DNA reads TGTGCCAGCAGCGCAGGGACGCCAGATACGCAGTATTTT.

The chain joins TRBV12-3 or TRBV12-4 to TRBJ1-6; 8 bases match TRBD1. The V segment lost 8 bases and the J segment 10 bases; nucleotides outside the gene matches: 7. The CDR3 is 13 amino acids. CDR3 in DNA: TGTGCCAGCCGGACAGGGAGTGGATCACCCCTCCACTTT. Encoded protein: CASRTGSGSPLHF.